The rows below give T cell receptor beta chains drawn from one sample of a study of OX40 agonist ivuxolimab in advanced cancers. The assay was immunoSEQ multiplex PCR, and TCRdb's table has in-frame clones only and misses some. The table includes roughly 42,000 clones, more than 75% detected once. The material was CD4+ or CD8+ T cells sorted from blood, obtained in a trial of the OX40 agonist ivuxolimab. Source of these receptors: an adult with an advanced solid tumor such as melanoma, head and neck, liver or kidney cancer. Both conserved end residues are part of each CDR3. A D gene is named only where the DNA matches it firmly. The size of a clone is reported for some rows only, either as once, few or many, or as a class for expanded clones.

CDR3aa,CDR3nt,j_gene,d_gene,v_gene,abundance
CASSLALWGSNQPQHF,TGTGCCAGCAGCTTAGCCCTCTGGGGTAGCAATCAGCCCCAGCATTTT,TRBJ1-5,.,TRBV7-8,once
CASSLTGENEQFF,TGCGCCAGCAGCCTTACAGGGGAAAATGAGCAGTTCTTC,TRBJ2-1,TRBD1,TRBV4-1,.
CASSFGLGVNSGANVLTF,TGTGCCAGCAGCTTCGGCCTGGGAGTGAACTCTGGGGCCAACGTCCTGACTTTC,TRBJ2-6,.,TRBV7-3,.
CASSLSGGGAWNTGELFF,TGTGCCAGCAGTTTATCTGGTGGGGGGGCCTGGAACACCGGGGAGCTGTTTTTT,TRBJ2-2,.,TRBV27,.
CASSPGTDAYNSPLHF,TGTGCCAGCAGCCCCGGGACAGATGCCTATAATTCACCCCTCCACTTT,TRBJ1-6,TRBD1,TRBV14,.
CATSREGWTGIYEQYF,TGTGCCACCAGCAGAGAGGGGTGGACAGGGATCTACGAGCAGTACTTC,TRBJ2-7,TRBD1,TRBV15,.
CAINRGGPTEAFF,TGTGCCATCAACCGCGGGGGCCCCACTGAAGCTTTCTTT,TRBJ1-1,.,TRBV10-3,.
CAIRAGLEMNTEAFF,TGTGCCATCAGGGCAGGGTTGGAGATGAACACTGAAGCTTTCTTT,TRBJ1-1,.,TRBV10-3,.
CASSTGVNTEAFF,TGCGCCAGCAGTACAGGGGTGAACACTGAAGCTTTCTTT,TRBJ1-1,TRBD1,TRBV5-1,few
CASSLGTGGELFF,TGTGCCAGCAGCTTAGGAACCGGCGGGGAGCTGTTTTTT,TRBJ2-2,.,TRBV11-2,.
CASNPTGTDTQYF,TGTGCCAGCAATCCGACAGGGACAGATACGCAGTATTTT,TRBJ2-3,TRBD1,TRBV6-1,once
CASSRGQVGYGYTF,TGTGCCAGCAGTAGGGGACAGGTCGGTTATGGCTACACCTTC,TRBJ1-2,TRBD1,TRBV6-1,.
CASTHLGLNTGELFF,TGTGCCAGCACCCACCTCGGGCTAAACACCGGGGAGCTGTTTTTT,TRBJ2-2,.,TRBV5-4,.
CASSLKSDRGLRSYEQYF,TGTGCCAGCAGCTTAAAATCGGACAGGGGGCTCAGGTCCTACGAGCAGTACTTC,TRBJ2-7,TRBD1,TRBV7-6,.
CASTQGGSTDTQYF,TGTGCCAGCACTCAGGGCGGGAGCACAGATACGCAGTATTTT,TRBJ2-3,.,TRBV7-8,.
CASRSGVAGELFF,TGTGCCAGCAGGAGCGGGGTGGCCGGGGAGCTGTTTTTT,TRBJ2-2,TRBD2,TRBV7-3,.
CASSQEGSYNEQFF,TGTGCCAGCAGCCAAGAGGGGTCTTACAATGAGCAGTTCTTC,TRBJ2-1,.,TRBV14,.
CASTPPGPYNQPQHF,TGTGCCAGCACTCCCCCTGGTCCTTACAATCAGCCCCAGCATTTT,TRBJ1-5,.,TRBV6-6,.
CASSQDRTSGAYEQYF,TGCGCCAGCAGCCAAGATCGGACTAGCGGGGCCTACGAGCAGTACTTC,TRBJ2-7,TRBD2,TRBV4-3,.
CASVSAGRTYEQYF,TGTGCTAGTGTTTCGGCAGGGCGAACCTACGAGCAGTACTTC,TRBJ2-7,.,TRBV12-5,.
CASSESGGNNEQFF,TGTGCCAGCAGCGAGAGTGGGGGGAACAATGAGCAGTTCTTC,TRBJ2-1,.,TRBV9,.
CASSLYLTGELFF,TGTGCCAGCAGTTTATACCTCACCGGGGAGCTGTTTTTT,TRBJ2-2,.,TRBV27,.
CASSLGNTGELFF,TGTGCCAGCAGCTTGGGCAACACCGGGGAGCTGTTTTTT,TRBJ2-2,.,TRBV5-4,.
CASSLAGGSEAFF,TGTGCCAGCAGCTTGGCCGGTGGCAGTGAAGCTTTCTTT,TRBJ1-1,.,TRBV5-8,.
CASSIDLETGRFEKLFF,TGTGCCAGTAGTATAGATCTAGAGACAGGGAGATTTGAAAAACTGTTTTTT,TRBJ1-4,TRBD1,TRBV19,.
CASSLLAGGPKPHEQFF,TGTGCCAGCAGCTTACTAGCGGGGGGGCCTAAACCGCATGAGCAGTTCTTC,TRBJ2-1,TRBD2,TRBV7-3,.
CASSYYRTGDTGELFF,TGTGCCAGCAGCTATTATCGGACAGGCGACACCGGGGAGCTGTTTTTT,TRBJ2-2,TRBD1,TRBV28,.
CASSYVGRTYEQYF,TGTGCCAGCAGTTACGTCGGCAGAACCTACGAGCAGTACTTC,TRBJ2-7,.,TRBV6-5,.
CASSLNPSGGTDTQYF,TGTGCCAGCAGCTTAAATCCTAGCGGGGGAACAGATACGCAGTATTTT,TRBJ2-3,TRBD2,TRBV7-3,.
CASSFAGRTESYEQYF,TGTGCCAGCAGCTTCGCCGGACGGACGGAATCCTACGAGCAGTACTTC,TRBJ2-7,.,TRBV7-9,.
CASTRTDLNTEAFF,TGTGCCAGTACCCGGACAGACTTGAACACTGAAGCTTTCTTT,TRBJ1-1,.,TRBV19,.
CASSGDEGTQNQPQHF,TGTGCCAGCTCAGGGGACGAAGGGACGCAAAATCAGCCCCAGCATTTT,TRBJ1-5,.,TRBV18,.
CASSPSGAGGNEQFF,TGCGCCAGCAGCCCCAGCGGGGCTGGGGGCAATGAGCAGTTCTTC,TRBJ2-1,TRBD2,TRBV4-3,.
CASSYSEDTEAFF,TGTGCCAGCAGTTACTCTGAAGACACTGAAGCTTTCTTT,TRBJ1-1,.,TRBV6-5,few
CASVAGGSYEQYF,TGTGCCAGCGTAGCGGGGGGGAGCTACGAGCAGTACTTC,TRBJ2-7,TRBD2,TRBV6-5,.